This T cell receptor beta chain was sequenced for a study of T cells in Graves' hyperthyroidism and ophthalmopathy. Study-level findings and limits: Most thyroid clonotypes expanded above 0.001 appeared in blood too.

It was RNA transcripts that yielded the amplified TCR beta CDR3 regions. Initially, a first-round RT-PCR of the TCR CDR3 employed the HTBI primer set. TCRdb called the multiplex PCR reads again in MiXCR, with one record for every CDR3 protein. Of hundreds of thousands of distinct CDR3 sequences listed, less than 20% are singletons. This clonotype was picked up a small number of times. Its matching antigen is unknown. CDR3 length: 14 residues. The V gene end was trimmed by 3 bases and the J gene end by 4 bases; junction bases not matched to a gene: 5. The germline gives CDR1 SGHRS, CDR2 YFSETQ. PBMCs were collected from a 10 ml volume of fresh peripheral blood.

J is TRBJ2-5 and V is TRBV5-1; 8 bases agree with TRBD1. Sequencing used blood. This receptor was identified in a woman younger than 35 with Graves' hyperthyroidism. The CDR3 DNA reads TGCGCCAGCAGCTCTTCCGGACAGGGAGAGACCCAGTACTTC. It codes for CASSSSGQGETQYF. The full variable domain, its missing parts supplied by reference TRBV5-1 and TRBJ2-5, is KAGVTQTPRYLIKTRGQQVTLSCSPISGHRSVSWYQQTPGQGLQFLFEYFSETQRNKGNFPGRFSGRQFSNSRSEMNVSTLELGDSALYLCASSSSGQGETQYFGPGTRLLVL.